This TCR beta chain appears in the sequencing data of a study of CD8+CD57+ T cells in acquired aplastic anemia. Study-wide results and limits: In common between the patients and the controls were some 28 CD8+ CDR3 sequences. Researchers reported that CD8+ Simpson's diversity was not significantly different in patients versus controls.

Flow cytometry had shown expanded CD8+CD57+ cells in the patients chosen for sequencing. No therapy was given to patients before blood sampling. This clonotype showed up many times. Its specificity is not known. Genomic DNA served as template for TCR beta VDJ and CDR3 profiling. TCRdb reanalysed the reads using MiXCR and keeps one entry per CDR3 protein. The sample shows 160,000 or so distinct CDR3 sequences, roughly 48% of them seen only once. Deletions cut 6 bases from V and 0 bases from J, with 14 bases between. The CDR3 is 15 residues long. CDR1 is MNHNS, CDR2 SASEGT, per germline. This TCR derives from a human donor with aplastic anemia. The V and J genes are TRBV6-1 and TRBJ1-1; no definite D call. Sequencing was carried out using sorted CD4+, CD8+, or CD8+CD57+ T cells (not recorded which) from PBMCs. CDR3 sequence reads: CASRTGAGMNTEAFF. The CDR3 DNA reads TGTGCCAGCAGGACTGGTGCGGGCATGAACACTGAAGCTTTCTTT.